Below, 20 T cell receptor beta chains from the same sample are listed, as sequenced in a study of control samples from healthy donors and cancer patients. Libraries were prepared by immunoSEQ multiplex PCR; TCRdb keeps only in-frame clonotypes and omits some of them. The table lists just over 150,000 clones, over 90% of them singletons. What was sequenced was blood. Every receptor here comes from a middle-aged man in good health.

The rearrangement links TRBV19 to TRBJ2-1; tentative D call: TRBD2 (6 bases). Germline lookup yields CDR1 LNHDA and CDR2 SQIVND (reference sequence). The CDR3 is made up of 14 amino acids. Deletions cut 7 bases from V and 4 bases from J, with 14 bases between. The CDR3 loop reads CASIGGMLYNEQFF. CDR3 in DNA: TGTGCCAGTATAGGCGGGATGTTGTACAATGAGCAGTTCTTC.

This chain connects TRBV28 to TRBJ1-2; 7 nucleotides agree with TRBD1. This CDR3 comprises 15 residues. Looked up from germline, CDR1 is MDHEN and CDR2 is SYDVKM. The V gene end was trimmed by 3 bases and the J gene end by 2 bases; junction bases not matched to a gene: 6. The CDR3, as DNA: TGTGCCAGCAGTTTCCCCACAGGGGCCAACTATGGCTACACCTTC. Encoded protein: CASSFPTGANYGYTF.

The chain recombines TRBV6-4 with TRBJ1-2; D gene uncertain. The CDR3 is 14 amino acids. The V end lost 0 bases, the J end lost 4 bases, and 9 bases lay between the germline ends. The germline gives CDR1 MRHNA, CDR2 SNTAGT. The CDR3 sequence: CASSDSGRSYGYTF. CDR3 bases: TGTGCCAGCAGTGACTCAGGCAGGAGCTATGGCTACACCTTC.

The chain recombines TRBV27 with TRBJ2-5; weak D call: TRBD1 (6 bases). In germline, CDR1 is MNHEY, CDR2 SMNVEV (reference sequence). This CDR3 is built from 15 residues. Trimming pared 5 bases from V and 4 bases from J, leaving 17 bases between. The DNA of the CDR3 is TGTGCCAGCAGTACAGGGAGCTGGAGAGGAGAGACCCAGTACTTC. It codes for CASSTGSWRGETQYF.

CDR3: CASSVDPPGGLYNEQFF. CDR3 nucleotide sequence: TGTGCCAGCAGCGTAGACCCTCCGGGAGGTCTTTACAATGAGCAGTTCTTC. The chain employs TRBV9 and TRBJ2-1; 7 positions match TRBD2. The ends lost 0 bases at V and 4 bases at J; junction bases unmatched: 10. The CDR3 extends over 17 amino acids. Germline V gene sequence: CDR1 SGDLS, CDR2 YYNGEE.

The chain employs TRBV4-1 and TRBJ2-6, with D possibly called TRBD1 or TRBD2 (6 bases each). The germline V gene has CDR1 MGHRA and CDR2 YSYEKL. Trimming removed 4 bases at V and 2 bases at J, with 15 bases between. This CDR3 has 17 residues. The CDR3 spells CASSPMEEGAGANVLTF. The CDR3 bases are TGCGCCAGCAGCCCCATGGAGGAGGGGGCTGGGGCCAACGTCCTGACTTTC.

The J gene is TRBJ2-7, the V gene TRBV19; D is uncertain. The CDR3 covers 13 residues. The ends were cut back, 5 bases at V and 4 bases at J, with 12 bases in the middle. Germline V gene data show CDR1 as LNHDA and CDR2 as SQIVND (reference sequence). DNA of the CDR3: TGTGCCAGTAGTCCAAAGTATGGTTACGAGCAGTACTTC. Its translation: CASSPKYGYEQYF.

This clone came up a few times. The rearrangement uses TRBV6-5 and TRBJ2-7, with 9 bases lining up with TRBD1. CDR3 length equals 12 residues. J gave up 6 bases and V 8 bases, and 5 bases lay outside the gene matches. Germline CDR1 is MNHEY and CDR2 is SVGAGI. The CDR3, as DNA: TGTGCCAGCCACGGACAGGGGCTCGAGCAGTACTTC. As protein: CASHGQGLEQYF.

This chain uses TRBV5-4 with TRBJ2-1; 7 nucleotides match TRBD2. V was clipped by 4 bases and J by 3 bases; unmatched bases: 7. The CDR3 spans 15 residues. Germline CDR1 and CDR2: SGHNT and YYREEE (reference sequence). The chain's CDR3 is CASSRWGGGYNEQFF. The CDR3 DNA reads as TGTGCCAGCAGCCGCTGGGGCGGGGGCTACAATGAGCAGTTCTTC.

CDR3 residues: CASRKNRQGVYEQYF. For the CDR3, the DNA is TGTGCCAGCAGAAAAAATAGACAGGGGGTCTACGAGCAGTACTTC. The gene calls are TRBV6-6 and TRBJ2-7, with 9 nucleotides matching TRBD1. The CDR3 extends over 15 amino acids. The germline V gene encodes CDR1 MNHNY and CDR2 SVGAGI (reference sequence). V lost 6 bases and J lost 3; bases outside the gene matches: 9.

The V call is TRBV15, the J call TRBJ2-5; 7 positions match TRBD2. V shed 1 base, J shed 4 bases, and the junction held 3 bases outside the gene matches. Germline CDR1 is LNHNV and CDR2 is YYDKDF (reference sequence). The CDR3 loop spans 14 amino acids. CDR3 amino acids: CATSRGLAVETQYF. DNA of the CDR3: TGTGCCACCAGCAGAGGACTAGCAGTAGAGACCCAGTACTTC.

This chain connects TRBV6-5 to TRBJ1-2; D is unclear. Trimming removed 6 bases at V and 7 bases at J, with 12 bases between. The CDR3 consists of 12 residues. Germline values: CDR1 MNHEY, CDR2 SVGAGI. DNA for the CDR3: TGTGCCAGCAGGAAACAGCGGTCTGGCTACACCTTC. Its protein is CASRKQRSGYTF.

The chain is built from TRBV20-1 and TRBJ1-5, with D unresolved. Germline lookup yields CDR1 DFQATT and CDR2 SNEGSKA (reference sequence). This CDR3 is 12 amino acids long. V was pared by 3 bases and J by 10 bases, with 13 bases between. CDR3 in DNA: TGCAGTGCTAGTGCCCGGCCTGGTCCCCAGCATTTT. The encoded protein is CSASARPGPQHF.

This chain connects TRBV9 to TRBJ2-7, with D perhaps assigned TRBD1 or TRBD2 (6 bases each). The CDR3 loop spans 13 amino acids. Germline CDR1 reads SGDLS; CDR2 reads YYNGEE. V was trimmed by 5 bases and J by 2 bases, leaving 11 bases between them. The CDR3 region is CASSGGGPYEQYF. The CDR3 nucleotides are TGTGCCAGCAGTGGAGGGGGGCCCTACGAGCAGTACTTC.

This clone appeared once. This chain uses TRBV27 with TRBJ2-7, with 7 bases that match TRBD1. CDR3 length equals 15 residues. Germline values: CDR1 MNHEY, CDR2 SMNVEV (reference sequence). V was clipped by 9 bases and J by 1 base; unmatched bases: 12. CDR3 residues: CASRPGTVSSYEQYF. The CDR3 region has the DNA TGTGCCAGTAGACCTGGGACAGTCTCTTCCTACGAGCAGTACTTC.

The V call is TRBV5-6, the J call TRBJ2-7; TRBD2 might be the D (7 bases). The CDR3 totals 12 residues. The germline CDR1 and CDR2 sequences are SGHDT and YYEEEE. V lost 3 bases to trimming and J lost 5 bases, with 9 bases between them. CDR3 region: CASSSGGHEQYF. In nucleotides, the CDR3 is TGTGCCAGCAGCTCGGGGGGCCACGAGCAGTACTTC.

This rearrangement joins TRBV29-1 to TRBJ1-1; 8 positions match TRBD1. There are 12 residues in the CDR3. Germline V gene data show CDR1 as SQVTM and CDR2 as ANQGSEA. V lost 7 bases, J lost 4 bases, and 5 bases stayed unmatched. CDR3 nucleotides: TGCAGCGCTGGACAGGGAGGCACTGAAGCTTTCTTT. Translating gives CSAGQGGTEAFF.

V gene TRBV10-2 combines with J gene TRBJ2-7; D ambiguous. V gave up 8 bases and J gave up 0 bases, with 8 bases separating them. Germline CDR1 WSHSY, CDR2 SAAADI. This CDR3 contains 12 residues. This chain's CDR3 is CASFTPSYEQYF. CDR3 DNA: TGCGCCAGCTTTACTCCCTCCTACGAGCAGTACTTC.

The CDR3 nucleotides read TGTGCCAGCAGCACCAACAGGGCCAATAATCAGCCCCAGCATTTT. As protein: CASSTNRANNQPQHF. The genes are TRBV2 and TRBJ1-5; D perhaps matches TRBD1 (6 bases). The CDR3 is made up of 15 amino acids. In germline, CDR1 is SNHLY, CDR2 FYNNEI. Trimming removed 6 bases from V and 4 bases from J, with 16 bases in between.

DNA for the CDR3: TGTGCCAGCAGCCAGCCACTAGCGAAGCAAGAGACCCAGTACTTC. Amino acids: CASSQPLAKQETQYF. This chain joins TRBV3-1 (or the pseudogene TRBV3-2) and TRBJ2-5; 7 bases agree with TRBD2. Germline V lookup: CDR1 LGHDT, CDR2 YNNKEL (reference sequence). The CDR3 length is 15 residues. The ends lost 3 bases at V and 2 bases at J; junction bases unmatched: 6.